Here is one T cell receptor beta chain with its context. Antigen: not known. CDR3 length: 15 residues. Germline V gene sequence: CDR1 LNHDA, CDR2 SQIVND (reference sequence). V lost 0 bases and J lost 1, with 7 bases in between. The PCR ran on 60 Vbeta and 13 Jbeta primers. TCRdb's copy holds only in-frame clones and misses some; the assay was immunoSEQ multiplex PCR. Seen here are nearly 110,000 clones, 77% observed once, and the top ten hold roughly 3.9%. This specimen belongs to a study of cytomegalovirus exposure and HLA in healthy donors. General study results and limits: Association of a missense DCLRE1C variant with TCR beta V- and J-gene trimming was reported in a later analysis. In a later analysis, HLA-associated TCR beta chains were more clonally expanded than equally common others.

The sequence was obtained from a male donor in good health and CMV-seronegative. The V and J genes are TRBV19 and TRBJ2-1; a weak D match, TRBD2 (5 bases). Sequencing was carried out using PBMCs. As DNA, the CDR3 is TGTGCCAGTAGTATAGATCGGGGTTCCTACAATGAGCAGTTCTTC. It codes for CASSIDRGSYNEQFF.